The T cell receptor (beta chain) described here comes from a study of cytomegalovirus exposure and HLA in healthy donors. Findings and caveats of the study: TCR sequences were mostly rare, though some public TCRs occurred in many donors. The authors listed around 150 TCR beta chains as cytomegalovirus-associated. A later analysis associated 15,000 or so TCR beta sequences with HLA alleles at a 0.05 false discovery rate.

The PCR ran on 60 Vbeta and 13 Jbeta primers. Per the study methods: Around 9.9 million shared chains were among the approximately 82 million unique TCR beta chains that a later analysis counted. Assay used: immunoSEQ multiplex PCR; TCRdb lists only in-frame clones, some missing. V, J and clone size reflect that table, while D and trimming were determined from the DNA. The sample comprises roughly 130,000 clones, 65% to 85% of which are singletons, and roughly 1.2% rests with the top ten. With 4 bases removed from V and 8 bases from J, the gap between germline ends came to 18 bases. The CDR3 is 14 amino acids. Germline-derived CDR1 and CDR2 are SGHRS and YFSETQ. In the case of this clone: Its target is not known.

Material: PBMCs. This clonotype originated in a boy between 10 and 17 years old in good health and CMV-seronegative. The rearrangement uses TRBV5-1 and TRBJ1-1; D is possibly TRBD1 (6 bases). CDR3 in DNA: TGCGCCAGCAGCGGCGTGGGGGGGGCCGTGGAAGCTTTCTTT. This gives the protein CASSGVGGAVEAFF.